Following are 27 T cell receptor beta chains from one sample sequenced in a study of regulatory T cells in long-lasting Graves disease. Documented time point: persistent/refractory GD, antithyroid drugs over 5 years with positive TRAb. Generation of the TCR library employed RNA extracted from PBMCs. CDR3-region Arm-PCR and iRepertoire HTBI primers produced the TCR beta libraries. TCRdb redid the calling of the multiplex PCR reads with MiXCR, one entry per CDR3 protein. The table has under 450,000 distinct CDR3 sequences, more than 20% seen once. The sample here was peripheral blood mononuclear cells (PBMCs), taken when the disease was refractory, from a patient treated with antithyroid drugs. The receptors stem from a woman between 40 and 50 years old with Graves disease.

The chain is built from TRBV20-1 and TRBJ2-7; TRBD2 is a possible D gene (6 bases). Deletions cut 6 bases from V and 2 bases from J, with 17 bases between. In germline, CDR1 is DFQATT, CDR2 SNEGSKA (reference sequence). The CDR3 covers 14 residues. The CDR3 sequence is CSAGRRESPYEQYF. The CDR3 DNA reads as TGCAGTGCCGGAAGGAGGGAGTCCCCCTACGAGCAGTACTTC.

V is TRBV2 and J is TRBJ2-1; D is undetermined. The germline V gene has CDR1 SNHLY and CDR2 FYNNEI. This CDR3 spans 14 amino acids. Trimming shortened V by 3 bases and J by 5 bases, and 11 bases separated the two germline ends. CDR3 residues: CASSDSDIHNEQFF. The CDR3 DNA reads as TGTGCCAGCAGTGACAGCGACATTCACAATGAGCAGTTCTTC.

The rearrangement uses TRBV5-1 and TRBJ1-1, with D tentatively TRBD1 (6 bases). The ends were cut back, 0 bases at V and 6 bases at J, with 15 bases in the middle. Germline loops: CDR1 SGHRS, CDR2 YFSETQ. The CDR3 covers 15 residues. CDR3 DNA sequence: TGCGCCAGCAGCTTGGCCGGGGGCGCCGGGCCTGAAGCTTTCTTT. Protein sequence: CASSLAGGAGPEAFF. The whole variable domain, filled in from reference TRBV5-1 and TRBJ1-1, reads KAGVTQTPRYLIKTRGQQVTLSCSPISGHRSVSWYQQTPGQGLQFLFEYFSETQRNKGNFPGRFSGRQFSNSRSEMNVSTLELGDSALYLCASSLAGGAGPEAFFGQGTRLTVV.

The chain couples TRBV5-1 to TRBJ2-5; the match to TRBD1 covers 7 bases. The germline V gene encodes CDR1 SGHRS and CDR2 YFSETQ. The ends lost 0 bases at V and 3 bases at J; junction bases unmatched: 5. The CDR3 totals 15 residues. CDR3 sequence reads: CASSLGGTVEETQYF. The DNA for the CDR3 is TGCGCCAGCAGCTTGGGGGGGACAGTAGAAGAGACCCAGTACTTC.

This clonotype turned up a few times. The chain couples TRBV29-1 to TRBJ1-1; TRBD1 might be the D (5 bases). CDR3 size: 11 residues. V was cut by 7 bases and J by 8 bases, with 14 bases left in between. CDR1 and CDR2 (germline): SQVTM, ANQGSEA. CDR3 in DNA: TGCAGCGCCCTGGGGGGAAACGAAGCTTTCTTT. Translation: CSALGGNEAFF. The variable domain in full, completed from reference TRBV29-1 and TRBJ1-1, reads SAVISQKPSRDICQRGTSLTIQCQVDSQVTMMFWYRQQPGQSLTLIATANQGSEATYESGFVIDKFPISRPNLTFSTLTVSNMSPEDSSIYLCSALGGNEAFFGQGTRLTVV.

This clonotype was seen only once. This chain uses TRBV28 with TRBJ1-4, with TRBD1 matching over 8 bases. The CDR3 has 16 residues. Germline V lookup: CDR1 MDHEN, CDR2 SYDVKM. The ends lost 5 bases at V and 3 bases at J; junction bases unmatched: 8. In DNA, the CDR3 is TGTGCCAGCAGTCCGCCAGGGGGCCAGGCTAATGAAAAACTGTTTTTT. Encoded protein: CASSPPGGQANEKLFF.

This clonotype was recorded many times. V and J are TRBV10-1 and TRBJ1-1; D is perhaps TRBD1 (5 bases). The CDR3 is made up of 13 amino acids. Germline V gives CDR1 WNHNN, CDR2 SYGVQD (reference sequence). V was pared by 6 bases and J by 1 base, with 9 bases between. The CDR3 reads CASSSGRNTEAFF. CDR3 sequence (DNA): TGCGCCAGCAGCTCGGGACGGAACACTGAAGCTTTCTTT.

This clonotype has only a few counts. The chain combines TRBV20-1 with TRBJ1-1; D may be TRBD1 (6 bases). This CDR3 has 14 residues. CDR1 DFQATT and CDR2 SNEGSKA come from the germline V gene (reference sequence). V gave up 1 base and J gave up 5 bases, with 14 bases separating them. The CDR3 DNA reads TGCAGTGCTAGAGGCGATCTAGGGGGGACTGAAGCTTTCTTT. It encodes CSARGDLGGTEAFF.

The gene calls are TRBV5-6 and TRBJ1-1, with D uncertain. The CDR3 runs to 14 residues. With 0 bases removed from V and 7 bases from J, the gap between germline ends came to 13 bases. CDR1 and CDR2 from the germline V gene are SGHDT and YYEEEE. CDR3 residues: CASSLAPENDEAFF. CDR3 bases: TGTGCCAGCAGCTTGGCCCCGGAGAACGATGAAGCTTTCTTT.

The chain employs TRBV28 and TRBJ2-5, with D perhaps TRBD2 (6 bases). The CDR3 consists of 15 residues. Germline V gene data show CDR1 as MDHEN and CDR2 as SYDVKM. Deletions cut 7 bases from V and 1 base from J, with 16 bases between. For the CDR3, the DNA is TGTGCCAGCATCCCCGTGGGGCGGGGCCAAGAGACCCAGTACTTC. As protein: CASIPVGRGQETQYF.

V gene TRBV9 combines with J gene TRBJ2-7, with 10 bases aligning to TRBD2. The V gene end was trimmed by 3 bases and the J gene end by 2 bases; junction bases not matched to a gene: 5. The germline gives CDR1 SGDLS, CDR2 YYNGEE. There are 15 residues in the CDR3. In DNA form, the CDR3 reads TGTGCCAGCAGCGCGGGACTAGCGATACCCTACGAGCAGTACTTC. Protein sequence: CASSAGLAIPYEQYF.

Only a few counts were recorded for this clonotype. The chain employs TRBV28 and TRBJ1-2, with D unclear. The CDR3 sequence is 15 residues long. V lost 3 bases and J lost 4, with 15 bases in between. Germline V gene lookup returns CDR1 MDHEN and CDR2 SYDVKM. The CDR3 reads CASSFSFRGVYGYTF. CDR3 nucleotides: TGTGCCAGCAGTTTTAGTTTCAGAGGCGTCTATGGCTACACCTTC.

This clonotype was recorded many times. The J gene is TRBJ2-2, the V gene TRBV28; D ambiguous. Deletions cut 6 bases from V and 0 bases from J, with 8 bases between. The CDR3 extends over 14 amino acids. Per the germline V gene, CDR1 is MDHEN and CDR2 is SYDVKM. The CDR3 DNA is TGTGCCAGCAGCCAGTTCGCGAACACCGGGGAGCTGTTTTTT. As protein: CASSQFANTGELFF.

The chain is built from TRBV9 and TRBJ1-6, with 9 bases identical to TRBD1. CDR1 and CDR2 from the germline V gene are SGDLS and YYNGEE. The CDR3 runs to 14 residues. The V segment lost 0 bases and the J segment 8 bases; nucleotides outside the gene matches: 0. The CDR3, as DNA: TGTGCCAGCAGCGTAGGGACAGGGGATTCACCCCTCCACTTT. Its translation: CASSVGTGDSPLHF.

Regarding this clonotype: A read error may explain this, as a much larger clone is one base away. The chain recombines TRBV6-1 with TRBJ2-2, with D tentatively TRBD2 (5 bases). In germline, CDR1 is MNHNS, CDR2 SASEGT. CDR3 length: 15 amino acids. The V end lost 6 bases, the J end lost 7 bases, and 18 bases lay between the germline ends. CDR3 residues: CASSFRRTRDGELFF. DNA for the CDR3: TGTGCCAGCAGCTTCAGAAGGACGAGGGACGGGGAGCTGTTTTTT.

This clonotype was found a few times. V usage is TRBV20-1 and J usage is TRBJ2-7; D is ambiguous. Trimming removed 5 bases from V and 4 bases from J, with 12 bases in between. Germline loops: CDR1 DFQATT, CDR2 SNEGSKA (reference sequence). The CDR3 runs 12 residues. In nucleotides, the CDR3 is TGCAGTGCTCTCTATATAAGTTACGAGCAGTACTTC. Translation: CSALYISYEQYF.

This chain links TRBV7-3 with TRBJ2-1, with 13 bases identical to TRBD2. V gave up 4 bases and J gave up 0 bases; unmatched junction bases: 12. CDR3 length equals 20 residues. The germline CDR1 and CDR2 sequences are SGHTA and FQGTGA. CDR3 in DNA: TGTGCCAGCAGCTACGGACTAGCGGGAGTACTTCCGAGCTCCTACAATGAGCAGTTCTTC. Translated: CASSYGLAGVLPSSYNEQFF.

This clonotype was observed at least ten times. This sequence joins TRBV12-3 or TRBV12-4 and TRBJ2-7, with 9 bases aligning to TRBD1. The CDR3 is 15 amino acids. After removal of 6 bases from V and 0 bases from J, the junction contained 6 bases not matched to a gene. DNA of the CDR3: TGTGCCAGCAGCGTACAGGGGGCATCCTCCTACGAGCAGTACTTC. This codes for CASSVQGASSYEQYF.

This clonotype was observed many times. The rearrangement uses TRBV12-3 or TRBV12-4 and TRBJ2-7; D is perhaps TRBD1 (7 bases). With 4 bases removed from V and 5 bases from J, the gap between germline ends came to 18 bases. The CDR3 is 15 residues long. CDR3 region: CASSSGATGIHEQYF. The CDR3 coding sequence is TGTGCCAGCAGTTCGGGGGCGACAGGGATTCACGAGCAGTACTTC.

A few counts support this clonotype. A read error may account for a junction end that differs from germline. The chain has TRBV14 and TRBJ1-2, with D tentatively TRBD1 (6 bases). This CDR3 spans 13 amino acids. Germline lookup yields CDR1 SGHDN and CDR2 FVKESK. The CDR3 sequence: CASSLQSDSPPGF. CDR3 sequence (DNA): TGTGCCAGCAGCCTCCAATCGGACAGCCCCCCTGGCTTC.

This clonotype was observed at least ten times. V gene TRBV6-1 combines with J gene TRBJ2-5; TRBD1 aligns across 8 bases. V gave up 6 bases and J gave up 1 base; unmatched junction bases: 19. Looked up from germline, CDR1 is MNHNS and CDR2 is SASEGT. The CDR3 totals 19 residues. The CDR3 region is CASRNRSLWTGLIQETQYF. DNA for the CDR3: TGTGCCAGCAGGAACCGGTCCCTTTGGACAGGGCTCATCCAAGAGACCCAGTACTTC.

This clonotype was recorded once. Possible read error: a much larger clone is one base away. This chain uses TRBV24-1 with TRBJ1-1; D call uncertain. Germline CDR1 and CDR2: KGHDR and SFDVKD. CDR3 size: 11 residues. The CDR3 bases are TGTGCCACCGGTGACCGGGATAAAGCTTTCTTT. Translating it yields CATGDRDKAFF.

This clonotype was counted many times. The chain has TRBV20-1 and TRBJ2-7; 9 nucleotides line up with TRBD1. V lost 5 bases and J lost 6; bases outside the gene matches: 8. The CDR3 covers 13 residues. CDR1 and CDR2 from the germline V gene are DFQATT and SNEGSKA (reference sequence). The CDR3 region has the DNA TGCAGTGCTGCCGGGACAGGGCTTTTCGAGCAGTACTTC. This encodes CSAAGTGLFEQYF.

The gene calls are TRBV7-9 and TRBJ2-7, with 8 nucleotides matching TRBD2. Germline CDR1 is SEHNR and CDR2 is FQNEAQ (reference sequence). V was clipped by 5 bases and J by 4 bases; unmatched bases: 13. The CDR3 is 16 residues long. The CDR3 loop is CASSQEAASGLYEQYF. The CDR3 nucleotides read TGTGCCAGCAGCCAAGAAGCGGCTAGCGGGCTATACGAGCAGTACTTC.

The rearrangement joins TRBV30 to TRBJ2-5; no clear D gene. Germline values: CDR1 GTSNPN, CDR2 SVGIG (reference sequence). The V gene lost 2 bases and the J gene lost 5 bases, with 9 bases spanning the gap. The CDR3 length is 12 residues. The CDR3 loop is CAWSLVRETQYF. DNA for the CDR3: TGTGCCTGGAGTCTAGTCCGGGAGACCCAGTACTTC.

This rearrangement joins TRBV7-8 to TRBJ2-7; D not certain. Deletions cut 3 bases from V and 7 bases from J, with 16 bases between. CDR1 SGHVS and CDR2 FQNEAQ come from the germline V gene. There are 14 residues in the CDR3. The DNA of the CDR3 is TGTGCCAGCAGCTTGCTTGGGTTAGCCCCAGAGCAGTACTTC. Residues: CASSLLGLAPEQYF.

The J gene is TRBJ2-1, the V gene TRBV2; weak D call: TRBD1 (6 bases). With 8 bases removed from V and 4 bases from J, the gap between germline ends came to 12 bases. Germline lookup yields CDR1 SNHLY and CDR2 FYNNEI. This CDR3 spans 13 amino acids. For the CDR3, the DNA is TGTGCCAGCGATCGGACAGATTACAATGAGCAGTTCTTC. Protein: CASDRTDYNEQFF. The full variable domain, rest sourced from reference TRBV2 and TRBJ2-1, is EPEVTQTPSHQVTQMGQEVILRCVPISNHLYFYWYRQILGQKVEFLVSFYNNEISEKSEIFDDQFSVERPDGSNFTLKIRSTKLEDSAMYFCASDRTDYNEQFFGPGTRLTVL.